Below, 27 T cell receptor beta chains from the same sample are listed, as sequenced in a study of cytomegalovirus exposure and HLA in healthy donors (dated by TCRdb to the late 2010s). To prepare the library, the immunoSEQ multiplex PCR assay was applied. The multiplex PCR relied on a mix of 60 forward primers for TCR Vbeta segments and 13 reverse primers for TCR Jbeta segments. Imported from immuneACCESS, the table was reduced by TCRdb to in-frame sequences with V and J called. These copies leave out some clones; in studies compared against another copy, an unresolved V gene accounts for under half, and the cause of the remainder is not known. This sample has 200,000 to 300,000 clones in its table, and 84% of those were observed once. Roughly 2% of the sample is taken by the ten largest. The specimen was PBMCs. Receptors were obtained from a woman aged 35 to 49 in good health and CMV-seropositive.

The chain couples TRBV7-8 to TRBJ1-1; D gene unclear. The CDR3 loop spans 14 amino acids. Germline V gene lookup returns CDR1 SGHVS and CDR2 FQNEAQ. The ends were cut back, 0 bases at V and 7 bases at J, with 12 bases in the middle. Here the CDR3 DNA reads TGTGCCAGCAGCTTAGCGGGTCCTAGCGTTGAAGCTTTCTTT. This gives the protein CASSLAGPSVEAFF.

This clone was detected a few times. V gene TRBV15 combines with J gene TRBJ1-6; TRBD1 matches 7 bases. V lost 0 bases, J lost 7 bases, and 3 bases stayed unmatched. The length of the CDR3 is 15 residues. From germline, CDR1 is LNHNV and CDR2 YYDKDF (reference sequence). The CDR3 is CATSRDEQGNSPLHF. The DNA of the CDR3 is TGTGCCACCAGCAGAGATGAACAGGGGAATTCACCCCTCCACTTT.

The chain carries TRBV13 and TRBJ2-5; 8 bases are shared with TRBD1. The CDR3 runs 15 residues. V lost 0 bases, J lost 6 bases, and 6 bases stayed unmatched. Germline lookup yields CDR1 PRHDT and CDR2 FYEKMQ (reference sequence). CDR3 DNA sequence: TGTGCCAGCAGCTTAGGGGCTCCAGGGGGCAAGACCCAGTACTTC. Translating gives CASSLGAPGGKTQYF.

The chain uses TRBV30 and TRBJ2-1; TRBD2 might be the D (5 bases). Germline CDR1 is GTSNPN and CDR2 is SVGIG (reference sequence). The V gene lost 5 bases and the J gene lost 12 bases, with 14 bases spanning the gap. The CDR3 has 11 residues. In DNA, the CDR3 is TGTGCCTGGGTTCGAGGGTGGGGGCAGTTCTTC. Residues: CAWVRGWGQFF.

This chain joins TRBV5-1 and TRBJ2-7; D perhaps matches TRBD2 (6 bases). Trimming pared 2 bases from V and 0 bases from J, leaving 18 bases between. Germline V gene lookup returns CDR1 SGHRS and CDR2 YFSETQ. The CDR3 loop spans 17 amino acids. The CDR3 here is CASSFGGTVTLSYEQYF. The CDR3 region has the DNA TGCGCCAGCAGCTTTGGGGGGACCGTAACCCTCTCCTACGAGCAGTACTTC.

This chain links TRBV11-2 with TRBJ1-3; 9 bases match TRBD1. There are 16 residues in the CDR3. V gave up 3 bases and J gave up 0 bases; unmatched junction bases: 3. The germline V gene encodes CDR1 SGHAT and CDR2 FQNNGV. This CDR3 reads CASSLGQGVSGNTIYF. CDR3 bases: TGTGCCAGCAGCTTGGGACAGGGCGTCTCTGGAAACACCATATATTTT.

The rearrangement joins TRBV6-5 to TRBJ2-2; possible D gene TRBD2, 6 bases. Germline values: CDR1 MNHEY, CDR2 SVGAGI. This CDR3 region has 15 residues. Trimming pared 2 bases from V and 6 bases from J, leaving 13 bases between. The CDR3 DNA reads TGTGCCAGCAGTTACGAGGGAGGACGCCCCGGGGAGCTGTTTTTT. Its translation is CASSYEGGRPGELFF.

The chain employs TRBV7-2 and TRBJ2-1; 8 bases are shared with TRBD2. Trimming took 3 bases from V and 9 from J; bases not matched to a gene: 10. The length of the CDR3 is 15 residues. CDR1 is SGHTA, CDR2 FQGNSA, per germline. The CDR3 loop is CASSFTSGSWGEQFF. The CDR3 DNA sequence: TGTGCCAGCAGCTTCACAAGCGGGAGCTGGGGTGAGCAGTTCTTC.

The V gene is TRBV10-3, the J gene TRBJ1-1; D is perhaps TRBD1 (5 bases). There are 12 residues in the CDR3. Germline V gene sequence: CDR1 ENHRY, CDR2 SYGVKD. V was shortened by 9 bases and J by 3 bases, with 11 bases between the two germline ends. The CDR3 DNA is TGTGCCATTGGCAGGGAAGACACTGAAGCTTTCTTT. This codes for CAIGREDTEAFF.

The DNA for the CDR3 is TGTGCCAGCAGCTTAGGGTCAGTGGTGGCTGAAGCTTTCTTT. This gives the protein CASSLGSVVAEAFF. V and J are TRBV7-9 and TRBJ1-1; unclear D gene. Germline assignment: CDR1 SEHNR and CDR2 FQNEAQ (reference sequence). The germline V and J ends were trimmed by 1 base and 6 bases, with 12 bases remaining between them. This CDR3 is 14 amino acids long.

With regard to this clone: An end of the junction does not agree with germline; a read error may underlie this. The rearrangement joins TRBV7-9 to TRBJ1-6; a weak D match, TRBD1 (5 bases). Germline values: CDR1 SEHNR, CDR2 FQNEAQ (reference sequence). This CDR3 is built from 16 residues. In DNA form, the CDR3 reads TGTTCCAGCAGCTTTGGTCAGGGTTCTTATAATTCACCCCTCCACTTT. This codes for CSSSFGQGSYNSPLHF.

The V gene is TRBV19, the J gene TRBJ2-2, with 10 bases identical to TRBD2. This CDR3 contains 14 residues. Per germline, CDR1 LNHDA and CDR2 SQIVND (reference sequence). The ends lost 6 bases at V and 6 bases at J; junction bases unmatched: 4. This chain's CDR3 is CASRPSGSPGELFF. CDR3 DNA sequence: TGTGCCAGTAGACCTAGCGGGAGCCCCGGGGAGCTGTTTTTT.

The V and J genes are TRBV29-1 and TRBJ1-1, with D perhaps matching TRBD1 (5 bases). The CDR3 loop spans 12 amino acids. Trimming left V 6 bases short and J 7 bases short, with 15 bases between. Germline CDR1 SQVTM, CDR2 ANQGSEA. CDR3 DNA: TGCAGCGTCCACGCGGACACTCATGAAGCTTTCTTT. Its translation: CSVHADTHEAFF.

This rearrangement joins TRBV10-3 to TRBJ1-2, with D perhaps matching TRBD1 (5 bases). This CDR3 comprises 14 residues. V lost 7 bases to trimming and J lost 6 bases, with 18 bases between them. CDR1 is ENHRY and CDR2 is SYGVKD in the germline V gene. CDR3 DNA: TGTGCCATCACTGGGGGTGGAGGGATGGATGGCTACACCTTC. This codes for CAITGGGGMDGYTF.

The chain recombines TRBV19 with TRBJ2-7; 10 bases are shared with TRBD1. Looked up from germline, CDR1 is LNHDA and CDR2 is SQIVND (reference sequence). The CDR3 sequence is 13 residues long. With V trimmed by 9 bases and J by 5 bases, 7 bases remained unmatched. CDR3 protein: CASSGTGDNEQYF. CDR3 DNA: TGTGCCAGCTCCGGGACAGGGGATAACGAGCAGTACTTC.

The V call is TRBV7-9, the J call TRBJ1-2; D call uncertain. The V gene's germline CDR1 is SEHNR and CDR2 FQNEAQ (reference sequence). This CDR3 comprises 13 residues. V was cut by 6 bases and J by 2 bases, with 10 bases left in between. The DNA for the CDR3 is TGTGCCAGCAGTCAACAGAGCAACTATGGCTACACCTTC. Its translation is CASSQQSNYGYTF.

This clone has just a few counts. The V call is TRBV25-1, the J call TRBJ2-7; possible D gene TRBD1, 5 bases. The CDR3 sequence is 13 residues long. Trimming removed 5 bases from V and 0 bases from J, with 8 bases in between. Germline V lookup: CDR1 MGHDK, CDR2 SYGVNS. In DNA, the CDR3 is TGTGCCAGCAGTCTCCAGGGCTCCTACGAGCAGTACTTC. Its translation is CASSLQGSYEQYF.

The chain has TRBV11-2 and TRBJ2-5; the D is unclear. TRBJ2-7 matches the DNA end more closely, so the J call is doubtful. Germline V gene data show CDR1 as SGHAT and CDR2 as FQNNGV. CDR3 length: 12 residues. CDR3 loop: CASSSLNYEQYF. The CDR3 region has the DNA TGTGCCAGCAGCTCCCTTAACTACGAGCAGTACTTC.

V is TRBV10-3 and J is TRBJ2-5, with 10 bases fitting TRBD2. This CDR3 comprises 17 residues. Germline trimming cut 2 bases from V and 1 base from J; bases unmatched to any gene: 7. CDR1 and CDR2 from the germline V gene are ENHRY and SYGVKD. CDR3 residues: CAISEAASGSLQETQYF. The DNA of the CDR3 is TGTGCCATCAGTGAGGCGGCTAGCGGGAGTCTCCAAGAGACCCAGTACTTC.

This chain connects TRBV5-1 to TRBJ1-4; possibly TRBD1 for D (5 bases). V was pared by 4 bases and J by 0 bases, with 13 bases between. The CDR3 runs to 16 residues. Per germline, CDR1 SGHRS and CDR2 YFSETQ. Here the CDR3 reads CASSRGDGTTNEKLFF. DNA for the CDR3: TGCGCCAGCAGCCGGGGGGACGGGACAACTAATGAAAAACTGTTTTTT.

This clone has a handful of counts. This chain uses TRBV5-6 with TRBJ2-6; D is unresolved. Germline V lookup: CDR1 SGHDT, CDR2 YYEEEE. V dropped 2 bases and J dropped 0 bases, with 6 bases sitting between them. The CDR3 extends over 15 amino acids. The CDR3 nucleotides read TGTGCCAGCAGCTTACGTAGCTCTGGGGCCAACGTCCTGACTTTC. Translation gives CASSLRSSGANVLTF.

The chain employs TRBV4-2 and TRBJ2-1; 15 bases line up with TRBD2. V gave up 0 bases and J gave up 4 bases; unmatched junction bases: 7. The CDR3 consists of 19 residues. The germline V gene has CDR1 LGHNA and CDR2 YNFKEQ. CDR3 residues: CASSQEEGLAGGLYNEQFF. CDR3 DNA: TGTGCCAGCAGCCAAGAAGAGGGACTAGCGGGAGGCCTTTACAATGAGCAGTTCTTC.

The chain uses TRBV5-1 and TRBJ2-7; 13 nucleotides match TRBD2. V dropped 4 bases and J dropped 6; count of bases not matched to a gene: 7. This CDR3 is built from 15 residues. Germline values: CDR1 SGHRS, CDR2 YFSETQ. The chain's CDR3 is CASSGELAGGLEQYF. Written as DNA, the CDR3 is TGCGCCAGCAGCGGGGAACTAGCGGGAGGGCTCGAGCAGTACTTC.

V is TRBV7-2 and J is TRBJ2-2; perhaps TRBD2 as D (6 bases). In germline, CDR1 is SGHTA, CDR2 FQGNSA. The V end was cut by 8 bases, the J end by 1 base, with 14 bases between. The CDR3 runs to 15 residues. The CDR3 spells CASQTGLLNTGELFF. Here the CDR3 DNA reads TGTGCCAGCCAGACGGGACTTTTGAACACCGGGGAGCTGTTTTTT.

This clone was seen only a few times. This chain joins TRBV11-2 and TRBJ1-4; 9 bases align to TRBD1. CDR3 length: 16 residues. V lost 1 base, J lost 6 bases, and 6 bases stayed unmatched. Germline CDR1 is SGHAT and CDR2 is FQNNGV. The CDR3 loop reads CASSLVTGGGDEKLFF. Here the CDR3 DNA reads TGTGCCAGCAGCTTAGTGACAGGGGGAGGAGATGAAAAACTGTTTTTT.

V is TRBV30 and J is TRBJ1-2; no reliable D call. The V gene's germline CDR1 is GTSNPN and CDR2 SVGIG (reference sequence). CDR3 size: 11 residues. V was shortened by 0 bases and J by 7 bases, with 6 bases between the two germline ends. The CDR3 sequence: CAWSVGGGYTF. CDR3 bases: TGTGCCTGGAGTGTCGGCGGTGGCTACACCTTC.

The sample holds one count of this clone. The chain employs TRBV7-9 and TRBJ2-1, with D possibly TRBD2 on 6 matching bases. Trimming cost V 0 bases and J 7 bases, with 16 bases left between them. This CDR3 spans 16 amino acids. Per the germline V gene, CDR1 is SEHNR and CDR2 is FQNEAQ (reference sequence). For the CDR3, the DNA is TGTGCCAGCAGCTTAGCGGTACTGAGCGGGCCGAATGAGCAGTTCTTC. It is translated as CASSLAVLSGPNEQFF. The entire variable domain, with the rest obtained from reference TRBV7-9 and TRBJ2-1, is as follows: DTGVSQNPRHKITKRGQNVTFRCDPISEHNRLYWYRQTLGQGPEFLTYFQNEAQLEKSRLLSDRFSAERPKGSFSTLEIQRTEQGDSAMYLCASSLAVLSGPNEQFFGPGTRLTVL.